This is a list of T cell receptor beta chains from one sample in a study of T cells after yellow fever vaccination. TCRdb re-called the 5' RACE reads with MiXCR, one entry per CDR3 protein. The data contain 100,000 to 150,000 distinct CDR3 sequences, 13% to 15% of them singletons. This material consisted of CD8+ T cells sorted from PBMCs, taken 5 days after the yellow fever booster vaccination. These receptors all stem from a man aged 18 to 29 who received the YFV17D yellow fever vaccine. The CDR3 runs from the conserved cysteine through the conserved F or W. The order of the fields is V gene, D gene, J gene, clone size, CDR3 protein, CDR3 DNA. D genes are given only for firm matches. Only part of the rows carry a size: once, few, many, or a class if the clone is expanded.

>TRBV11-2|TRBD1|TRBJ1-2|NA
CASRGQAYGYTF
TGTGCCAGCAGAGGACAGGCCTATGGCTACACCTTC
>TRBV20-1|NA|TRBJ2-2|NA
CSAPGTNTGELFF
TGCAGTGCCCCCGGTACGAACACCGGGGAGCTGTTTTTT
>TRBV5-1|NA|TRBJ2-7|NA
CASSFGISYEQYF
TGCGCCAGCAGCTTCGGGATCTCCTACGAGCAGTACTTC
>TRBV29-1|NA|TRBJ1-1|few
CSVIPGNTEAFF
TGCAGCGTTATCCCCGGGAACACTGAAGCTTTCTTT
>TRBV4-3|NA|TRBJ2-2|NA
CASRQDRLGRGELFF
TGCGCCAGCAGACAAGACAGATTAGGGAGAGGGGAGCTGTTTTTT
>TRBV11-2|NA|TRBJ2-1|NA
CASSLSGVGEQFF
TGTGCCAGCAGCTTATCTGGGGTGGGAGAGCAGTTCTTC
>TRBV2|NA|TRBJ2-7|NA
CASKGKRTYEQYF
TGTGCCAGCAAGGGGAAACGGACCTACGAGCAGTACTTC
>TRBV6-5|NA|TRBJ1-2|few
CASSYSAGQGNGYTF
TGTGCCAGCAGTTACTCGGCTGGGCAGGGAAATGGCTACACCTTC
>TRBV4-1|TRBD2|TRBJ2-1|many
CASSQVWLAGGEQFF
TGCGCCAGCAGCCAAGTCTGGCTAGCGGGGGGAGAGCAGTTCTTC
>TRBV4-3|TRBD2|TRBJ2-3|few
CASSQDGTSPDTQYF
TGCGCCAGCAGCCAAGATGGGACTAGTCCAGATACGCAGTATTTT
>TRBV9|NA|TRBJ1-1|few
CASSTGPLMNTEAFF
TGTGCCAGCAGCACCGGGCCTCTTATGAACACTGAAGCTTTCTTT